This TCR beta chain was sequenced during a study of blood T cell repertoires in COVID-19. Study summary: Samples representing acute and convalescent COVID-19 were sourced from the United States, Italy and Spain. Sources were T cells, B-cell-depleted T cells, or PBMCs; the material itself was cDNA or gDNA.

V lost 4 bases, J lost 0 bases, and 3 bases stayed unmatched. CDR1 is SGHAT and CDR2 is FQNNGV in the germline V gene. The CDR3 has 15 residues. Per the original methods: For nucleated cells, counts were estimated from reference gene primer amplification. Assay used: immunoSEQ multiplex PCR; TCRdb lists only in-frame clones, some missing. V and J calls and clone size come straight from that table; D and trimming were deduced from the DNA. This table holds approximately 100,000 clones, approximately 80% found once. The TCR comes from a man between 60 and 75 years old with acute or convalescent COVID-19. The sequencing sample was made of peripheral blood. The chain employs TRBV11-2 and TRBJ1-2; 9 positions agree with TRBD1. The CDR3 DNA reads TGTGCCAGCAGCTACGGACAGGGGCCTAACTATGGCTACACCTTC. As protein: CASSYGQGPNYGYTF.